This paragraph reports one T cell receptor (beta chain). What it binds is not known. Repertoires were generated with immunoSEQ multiplex PCR, while TCRdb's copy carries only in-frame clones and drops some. There are some 150,000 clones in the sample; more than 85% occur only once, and 1.5% to 2% lies in the top ten. The data stem from a study of T cell responses to AZD1222 COVID-19 vaccine. Study results and caveats: Repertoire sampling occurred only after the peak T cell response. Recipients of AZD1222 seropositive at baseline numbered only six or seven. Clonal diversity may have been underestimated in mostly white British donors.

From germline, CDR1 is KGHSH and CDR2 LQKENI. Between the trimmed V and J ends, which lost 6 bases and 2 bases, there was a span of 15 bases. This CDR3 region has 15 residues. The chain employs TRBV18 and TRBJ2-3; possibly TRBD1 for D (6 bases). The receptor was derived from an adult in good health. The specimen was peripheral blood, collected on day 0 of AZD1222 vaccination. CDR3 in DNA: TGTGCCAGCTCTCCGACAGGAACTCTCACAGATACGCAGTATTTT. Its translation is CASSPTGTLTDTQYF.